These T cell receptor beta chains were read from a single sample in a study of T-cell memory formation after mild COVID-19. Each CDR3 protein is one row after TCRdb ran MiXCR on the 5' RACE reads. The data show under 400,000 distinct CDR3 sequences, under 30% seen once. Sequenced sample: PBMCs or a T cell subset sorted from them (not recorded which). These receptors were taken from an adult woman who had mild COVID-19 (a few samples of this study predate the infection). Cell type and time point are not known. CDR3s include the opening cysteine and the closing phenylalanine or tryptophan. Each record gives: V gene, J gene, D gene, CDR3 protein. D genes are given only for firm matches.

TRBV10-2	TRBJ1-5	.	CASSEPGTNQPQHF
TRBV30	TRBJ1-1	.	CAWSGQGGTEAFF
TRBV9	TRBJ2-6	TRBD1	CASSVASSDRAQHSGANVLTF
TRBV11-2	TRBJ2-7	.	CASSLPGMAGFSYEQYF
TRBV7-2	TRBJ2-4	.	CASSLIELATDIQYF
TRBV14	TRBJ2-1	.	CASSQDIAGAIYNEQFF
TRBV4-3	TRBJ2-1	TRBD2	CASSEGLAVYNEQFF
TRBV6-2/TRBV6-3	TRBJ1-2	.	CASSYSEQGRSGYTF
TRBV4-3	TRBJ2-1	TRBD2	CASSSTSEKYNEQFF
TRBV27	TRBJ2-2	TRBD1	CASRPRGLNTGELFF
TRBV24-1	TRBJ2-7	.	CATSGGYEQYF
TRBV24-1	TRBJ2-2	TRBD2	CATSDWTSGNTGELFF
TRBV20-1	TRBJ2-2	.	CSVEQPRTGELFF
TRBV29-1	TRBJ2-2	.	CSVEDSGARSGELFF
TRBV6-1	TRBJ2-1	.	CASSERAQAANEQFF
TRBV5-1	TRBJ2-7	.	CASSLGGLAYEQYF
TRBV15	TRBJ2-1	.	CATALGDEQFF
TRBV9	TRBJ1-2	TRBD1	CASSVGQGARGYTF
TRBV12-3/TRBV12-4	TRBJ1-6	TRBD1	CASSPTPGQGNSPLHF
TRBV20-1	TRBJ2-3	TRBD2	CSARDPLGLAGGRGSTDTQYF
TRBV2	TRBJ2-5	TRBD2	CASSERAGGLLETQYF
TRBV7-2	TRBJ2-5	TRBD2	CASSLSPRTSRQETQYF
TRBV27	TRBJ1-1	.	CASSNGRRNTEAFF
TRBV12-3/TRBV12-4	TRBJ2-1	.	CASSVPGTYNEQFF
TRBV7-9	TRBJ2-3	TRBD1	CASSSGTGDTQYF
TRBV5-1	TRBJ2-3	TRBD2	CASSRNTAGTDTQYF
TRBV7-3	TRBJ2-3	.	CASSIQGRTDTDTQYF
TRBV12-3/TRBV12-4	TRBJ1-2	TRBD1	CASTGDRVNYGYTF
TRBV20-1	TRBJ2-1	TRBD2	CSARGRAGASYNEQFF
TRBV12-3/TRBV12-4	TRBJ2-1	.	CASSRRGPYNEQFF
TRBV6-5	TRBJ2-5	TRBD2	CASSYSSGGTKTQYF
TRBV7-9	TRBJ1-5	.	CASNLGNQPQHF
TRBV4-1	TRBJ2-3	.	CASSQDVSATRQDSTDTQYF
TRBV6-5	TRBJ2-1	TRBD2	CASSHSSSGGGNEQFF
TRBV7-3	TRBJ2-3	.	CASSDRGLILGDTQYF
TRBV6-5	TRBJ2-2	.	CASSMDPIDTGELFF
TRBV25-1	TRBJ1-1	.	CASALGVSEAFF
TRBV29-1	TRBJ1-1	TRBD1	CSVRVNAGTGETFF
TRBV5-1	TRBJ2-3	.	CASGVTRDTQYF
TRBV5-1	TRBJ2-1	TRBD1	CASSLGQGVGSSYNEQFF